This passage covers 10 T cell receptor beta chains from one sample sequenced in a study of T cell repertoires in ileal Crohn's disease. Assay: immunoSEQ multiplex PCR; the TCRdb copy retains only in-frame clones and omits some. This table has about 31,000 clones, about three quarters appearing once. Input material: ileal tissue. The receptors originated from an adult with Crohn's disease.

The chain is built from TRBV6-5 and TRBJ1-2, with a possible D match to TRBD1 (5 bases). CDR3 length equals 15 residues. Trimming took off 0 bases at V and 4 bases at J, with 12 bases between the two ends. Germline-derived CDR1 and CDR2 are MNHEY and SVGAGI. In DNA form, the CDR3 reads TGTGCCAGCAGTTACTCGCGGGACCTTGCCTATGGCTACACCTTC. It translates to CASSYSRDLAYGYTF.

This clone was picked up one time. The genes are TRBV2 and TRBJ2-2; 7 nucleotides align to TRBD1. The CDR3 is 15 residues long. V lost 1 base and J lost 4; bases outside the gene matches: 3. Per germline, CDR1 SNHLY and CDR2 FYNNEI. CDR3 sequence (DNA): TGTGCCAGCAGTGAAGACAGGGGTGGCACCGGGGAGCTGTTTTTT. It yields the protein CASSEDRGGTGELFF.

This chain connects TRBV2 to TRBJ1-6; D might be TRBD1 (5 bases). Trimming cost V 6 bases and J 11 bases, with 11 bases left between them. The CDR3 covers 12 residues. Germline V lookup: CDR1 SNHLY, CDR2 FYNNEI. CDR3: CASSWDSPPLHF. The CDR3 DNA is TGTGCCAGCAGCTGGGACTCTCCACCCCTCCACTTT. The variable domain in full, with the rest retrieved from reference TRBV2 and TRBJ1-6, is EPEVTQTPSHQVTQMGQEVILRCVPISNHLYFYWYRQILGQKVEFLVSFYNNEISEKSEIFDDQFSVERPDGSNFTLKIRSTKLEDSAMYFCASSWDSPPLHFGNGTRLTVT.

The chain links TRBV4-2 to TRBJ2-7; D unclear. Germline loops: CDR1 LGHNA, CDR2 YNFKEQ. V lost 0 bases and J 7 bases, leaving 10 bases between the germline ends. The CDR3 is 13 residues long. CDR3 coding DNA: TGTGCCAGCAGCCAAGATGTGTTAAAAGAGCAGTACTTC. Its protein is CASSQDVLKEQYF.

This chain connects TRBV7-2 to TRBJ1-3; tentative D call: TRBD1 (6 bases). The CDR3 totals 14 residues. Germline V CDR1 and CDR2: SGHTA, FQGNSA. The V gene lost 6 bases and the J gene lost 4 bases, with 13 bases spanning the gap. The CDR3 region is CASRSTGFGNTIYF. The CDR3 region has the DNA TGTGCCAGCAGATCTACAGGGTTCGGAAACACCATATATTTT.

This chain links TRBV27 with TRBJ2-2; a possible D gene is TRBD1 (5 bases). This CDR3 region has 18 residues. Between the trimmed V and J ends, which lost 4 bases and 0 bases, there was a span of 18 bases. The germline V gene has CDR1 MNHEY and CDR2 SMNVEV (reference sequence). The CDR3 protein is CASSYRARAFANTGELFF. The CDR3 bases are TGTGCCAGCAGTTACCGGGCCAGGGCTTTCGCGAACACCGGGGAGCTGTTTTTT.

The chain combines TRBV14 with TRBJ1-1; D not resolved. V was trimmed by 2 bases and J by 1 base, leaving 5 bases between them. Germline-derived CDR1 and CDR2 are SGHDN and FVKESK. CDR3 size: 13 residues. The CDR3 spells CASSQFRNTEAFF. The CDR3 DNA is TGTGCCAGCAGCCAATTCCGGAACACTGAAGCTTTCTTT.

This clone has only one observation. V usage is TRBV15 and J usage is TRBJ1-6; D is uncertain. V lost 5 bases, J lost 9 bases, and 14 bases lay in between. From germline, CDR1 is LNHNV and CDR2 YYDKDF (reference sequence). The CDR3 totals 14 residues. The CDR3 protein is CATSRWGEGSPLHF. CDR3 DNA sequence: TGTGCCACCAGCCGCTGGGGAGAGGGTTCACCCCTCCACTTT. Complete variable domain (other parts from reference TRBV15 and TRBJ1-6): DAMVIQNPRYQVTQFGKPVTLSCSQTLNHNVMYWYQQKSSQAPKLLFHYYDKDFNNEADTPDNFQSRRPNTSFCFLDIRSPGLGDTAMYLCATSRWGEGSPLHFGNGTRLTVT.

This sequence joins TRBV16 and TRBJ2-5; D remains ambiguous. The CDR3 is made up of 14 amino acids. The germline V gene encodes CDR1 KGHSY and CDR2 FQNENV. Trimming took 4 bases from V and 6 from J, leaving 15 bases between them. DNA of the CDR3: TGTGCCAGCAGCCCAACCAGGAATCCTAAGACCCAGTACTTC. Protein: CASSPTRNPKTQYF.

This clone was picked up one time. The rearrangement uses TRBV13 and TRBJ1-2; tentative D call: TRBD1 (5 bases). The CDR3 has 15 amino acids. The germline V gene has CDR1 PRHDT and CDR2 FYEKMQ (reference sequence). V dropped 3 bases and J dropped 4 bases, with 15 bases sitting between them. The CDR3 sequence is CASSFRAGKIYGYTF. The CDR3 DNA sequence: TGTGCCAGCAGCTTCCGTGCAGGGAAGATCTATGGCTACACCTTC.